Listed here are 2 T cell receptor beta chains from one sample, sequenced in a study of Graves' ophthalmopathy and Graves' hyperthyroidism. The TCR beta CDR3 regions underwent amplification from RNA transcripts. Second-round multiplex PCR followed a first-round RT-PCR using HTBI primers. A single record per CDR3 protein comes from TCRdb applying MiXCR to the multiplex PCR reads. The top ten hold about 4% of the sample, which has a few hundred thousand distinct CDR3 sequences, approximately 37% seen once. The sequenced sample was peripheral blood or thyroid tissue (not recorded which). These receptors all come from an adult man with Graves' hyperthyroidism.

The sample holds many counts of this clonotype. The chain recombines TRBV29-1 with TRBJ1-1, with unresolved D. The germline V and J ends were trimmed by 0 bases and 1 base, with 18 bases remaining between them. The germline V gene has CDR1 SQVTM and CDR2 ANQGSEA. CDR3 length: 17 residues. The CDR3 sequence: CSVEDFQLRQTNTEAFF. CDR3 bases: TGCAGCGTTGAAGATTTTCAATTGCGTCAAACGAACACTGAAGCTTTCTTT.

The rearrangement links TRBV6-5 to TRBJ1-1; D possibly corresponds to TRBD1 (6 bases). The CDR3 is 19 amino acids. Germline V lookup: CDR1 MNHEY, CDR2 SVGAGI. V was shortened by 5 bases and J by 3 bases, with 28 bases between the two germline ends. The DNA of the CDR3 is TGTGCCAGCAGTGTCAGGGGTTGGGCCACTACAGAAGGGGACACTGAAGCTTTCTTT. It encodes CASSVRGWATTEGDTEAFF.